This T cell receptor (beta chain) was found in a study of cytomegalovirus exposure and HLA in healthy donors. The primer mix had 60 Vbeta and 13 Jbeta primers. The table came from immunoSEQ multiplex PCR; TCRdb's copy has only in-frame clones and leaves some out. This sample has about 160,000 clones; 60% to 80% occur once, and the top ten carry roughly 1.4%. Remarks on this clone: What it recognizes is unknown.

The study's findings and limits: Per published reports, the classifier diagnosed cytomegalovirus status with high specificity and sensitivity.

The CDR3 spans 15 residues. J was trimmed by 5 bases and V by 6 bases; bases with no gene match: 10. Germline lookup yields CDR1 MDHEN and CDR2 SYDVKM. Sequenced material: PBMCs. The chain employs TRBV28 and TRBJ1-2; 9 bases line up with TRBD1. The source is a woman aged 25-40 years in good health and CMV-seronegative. The CDR3, as DNA: TGTGCCAGCAGCTGGGACAGGGCGATTTTTTATGGCTACACCTTC. Translating it yields CASSWDRAIFYGYTF.